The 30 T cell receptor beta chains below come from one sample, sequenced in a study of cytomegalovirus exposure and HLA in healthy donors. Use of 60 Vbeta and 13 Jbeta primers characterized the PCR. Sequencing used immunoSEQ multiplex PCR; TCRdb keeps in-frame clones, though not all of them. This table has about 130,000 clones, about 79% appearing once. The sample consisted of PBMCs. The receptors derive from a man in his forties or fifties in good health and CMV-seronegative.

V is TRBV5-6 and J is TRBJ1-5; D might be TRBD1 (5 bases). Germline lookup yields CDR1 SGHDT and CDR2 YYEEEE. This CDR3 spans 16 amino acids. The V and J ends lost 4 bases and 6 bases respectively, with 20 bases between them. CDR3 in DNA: TGTGCCAGCAGCCACATGACAGAGGTTTTTCGTCAGCCCCAGCATTTT. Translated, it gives CASSHMTEVFRQPQHF.

The CDR3 region has the DNA TGTGCCAGCACTCTTCAAGTAGGGGCCTATGGCTACACCTTC. Amino acids: CASTLQVGAYGYTF. V and J are TRBV7-9 and TRBJ1-2, with D maybe TRBD1 (5 bases). CDR3 length: 14 residues. Per germline, CDR1 SEHNR and CDR2 FQNEAQ (reference sequence). With 7 bases removed from V and 4 bases from J, the gap between germline ends came to 16 bases.

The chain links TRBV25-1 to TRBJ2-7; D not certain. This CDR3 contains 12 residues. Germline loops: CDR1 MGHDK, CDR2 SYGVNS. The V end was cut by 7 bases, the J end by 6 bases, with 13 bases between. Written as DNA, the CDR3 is TGTGCCAGCAAAGACTCGCGGCGCGAGCAGTACTTC. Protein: CASKDSRREQYF.

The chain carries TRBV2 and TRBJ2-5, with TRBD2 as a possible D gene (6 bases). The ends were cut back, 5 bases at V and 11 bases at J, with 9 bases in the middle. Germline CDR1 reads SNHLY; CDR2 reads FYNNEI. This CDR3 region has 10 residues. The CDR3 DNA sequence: TGTGCCAGCAGTAACCGGGAGCAGTACTTC. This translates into CASSNREQYF.

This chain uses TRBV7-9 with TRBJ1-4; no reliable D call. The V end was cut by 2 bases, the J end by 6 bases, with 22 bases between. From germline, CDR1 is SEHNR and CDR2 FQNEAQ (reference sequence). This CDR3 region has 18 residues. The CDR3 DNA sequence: TGTGCCAGCAGCTTATCCCTCACCTCCACGGGGTGGGATGAAAAACTGTTTTTT. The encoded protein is CASSLSLTSTGWDEKLFF. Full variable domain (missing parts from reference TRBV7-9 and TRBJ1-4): DTGVSQNPRHKITKRGQNVTFRCDPISEHNRLYWYRQTLGQGPEFLTYFQNEAQLEKSRLLSDRFSAERPKGSFSTLEIQRTEQGDSAMYLCASSLSLTSTGWDEKLFFGSGTQLSVL.

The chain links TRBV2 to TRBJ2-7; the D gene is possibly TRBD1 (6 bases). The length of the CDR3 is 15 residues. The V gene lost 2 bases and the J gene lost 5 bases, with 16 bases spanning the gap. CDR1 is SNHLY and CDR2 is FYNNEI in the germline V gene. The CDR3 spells CASSETPYGGHEQYF. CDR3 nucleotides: TGTGCCAGCAGTGAAACCCCGTATGGGGGCCACGAGCAGTACTTC.

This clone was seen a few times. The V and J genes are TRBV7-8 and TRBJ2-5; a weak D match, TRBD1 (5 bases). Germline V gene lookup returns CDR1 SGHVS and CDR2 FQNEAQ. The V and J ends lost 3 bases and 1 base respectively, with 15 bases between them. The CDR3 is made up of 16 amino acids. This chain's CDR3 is CASSFTGSPTQETQYF. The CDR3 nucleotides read TGTGCCAGCAGCTTCACAGGATCTCCCACCCAAGAGACCCAGTACTTC.

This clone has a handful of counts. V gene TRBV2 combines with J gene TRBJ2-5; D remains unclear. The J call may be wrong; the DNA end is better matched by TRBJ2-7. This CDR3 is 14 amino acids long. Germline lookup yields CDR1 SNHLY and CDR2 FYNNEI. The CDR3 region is CASSETFSSYEQYF. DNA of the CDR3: TGTGCCAGCAGTGAAACATTTAGCTCCTACGAGCAGTACTTC.

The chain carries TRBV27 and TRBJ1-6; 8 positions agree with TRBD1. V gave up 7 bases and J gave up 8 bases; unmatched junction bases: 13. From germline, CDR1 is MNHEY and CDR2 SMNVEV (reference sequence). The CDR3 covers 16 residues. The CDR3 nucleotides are TGTGCCAGCAAAACCCCCGGGACAGGATTGTATTCACCCCTCCACTTT. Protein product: CASKTPGTGLYSPLHF.

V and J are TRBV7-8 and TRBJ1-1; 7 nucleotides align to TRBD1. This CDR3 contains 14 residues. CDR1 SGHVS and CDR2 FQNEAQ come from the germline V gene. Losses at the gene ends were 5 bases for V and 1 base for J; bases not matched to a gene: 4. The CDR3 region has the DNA TGTGCCAGCAGCACGACAGGGACGAACACTGAAGCTTTCTTT. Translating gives CASSTTGTNTEAFF.

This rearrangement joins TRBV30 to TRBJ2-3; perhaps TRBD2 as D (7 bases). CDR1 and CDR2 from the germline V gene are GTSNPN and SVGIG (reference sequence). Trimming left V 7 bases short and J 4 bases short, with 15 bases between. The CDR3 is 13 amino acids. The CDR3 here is CASSRGGPDTQYF. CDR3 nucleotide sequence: TGTGCCTCCTCGAGGGGGGGCCCAGATACGCAGTATTTT.

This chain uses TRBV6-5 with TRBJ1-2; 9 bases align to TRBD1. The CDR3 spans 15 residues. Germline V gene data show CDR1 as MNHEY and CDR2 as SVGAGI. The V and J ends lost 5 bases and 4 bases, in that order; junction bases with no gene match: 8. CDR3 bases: TGTGCCAGCAGTCCGACCGGACAGGGGATCTATGGCTACACCTTC. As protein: CASSPTGQGIYGYTF.

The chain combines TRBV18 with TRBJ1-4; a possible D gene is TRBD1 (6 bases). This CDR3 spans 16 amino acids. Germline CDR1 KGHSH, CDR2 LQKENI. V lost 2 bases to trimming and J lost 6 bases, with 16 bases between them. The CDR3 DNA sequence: TGTGCCAGCTCACCAGTTCCGGCAGGGGAAGATGAAAAACTGTTTTTT. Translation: CASSPVPAGEDEKLFF.

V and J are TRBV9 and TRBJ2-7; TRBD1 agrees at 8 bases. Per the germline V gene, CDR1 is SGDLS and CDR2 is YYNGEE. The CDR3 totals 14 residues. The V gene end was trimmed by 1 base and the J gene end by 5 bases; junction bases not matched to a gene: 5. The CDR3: CASSVSGGIDEQYF. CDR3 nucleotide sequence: TGTGCCAGCAGCGTATCAGGGGGCATCGACGAGCAGTACTTC.

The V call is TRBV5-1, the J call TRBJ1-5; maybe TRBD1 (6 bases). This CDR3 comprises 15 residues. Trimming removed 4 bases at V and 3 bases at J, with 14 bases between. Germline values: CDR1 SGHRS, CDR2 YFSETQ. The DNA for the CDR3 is TGCGCCAGCAGCGAACAGGGTACTGACAATCAGCCCCAGCATTTT. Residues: CASSEQGTDNQPQHF.

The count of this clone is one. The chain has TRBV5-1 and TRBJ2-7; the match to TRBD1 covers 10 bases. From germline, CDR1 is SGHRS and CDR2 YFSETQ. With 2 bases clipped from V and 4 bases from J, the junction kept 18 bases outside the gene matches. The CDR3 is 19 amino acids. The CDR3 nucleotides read TGCGCCAGCAGCTTCTTAAGTTATAACCGGGACAGGGGAAGGTACGAGCAGTACTTC. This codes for CASSFLSYNRDRGRYEQYF.

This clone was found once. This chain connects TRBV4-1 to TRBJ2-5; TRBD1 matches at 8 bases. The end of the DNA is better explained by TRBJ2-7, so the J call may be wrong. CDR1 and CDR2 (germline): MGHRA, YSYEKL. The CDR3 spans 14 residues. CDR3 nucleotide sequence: TGCGCCAGCAGCGTACAGGGGGTTTCCTACGAGCAGTACTTC. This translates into CASSVQGVSYEQYF.

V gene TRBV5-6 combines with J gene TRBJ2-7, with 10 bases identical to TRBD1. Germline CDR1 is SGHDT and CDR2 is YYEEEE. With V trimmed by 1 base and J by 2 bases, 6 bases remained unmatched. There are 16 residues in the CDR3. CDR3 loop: CASSLFAGQGTYEQYF. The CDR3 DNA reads TGTGCCAGCAGCTTGTTTGCGGGACAGGGGACCTACGAGCAGTACTTC.

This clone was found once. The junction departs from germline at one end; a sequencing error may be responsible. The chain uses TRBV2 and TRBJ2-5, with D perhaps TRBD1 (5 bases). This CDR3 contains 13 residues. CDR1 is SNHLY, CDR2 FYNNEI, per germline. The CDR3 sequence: CASSVQGAPEHNF. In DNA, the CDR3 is TGTGCCAGCAGTGTTCAGGGCGCGCCAGAGCATAACTTC.

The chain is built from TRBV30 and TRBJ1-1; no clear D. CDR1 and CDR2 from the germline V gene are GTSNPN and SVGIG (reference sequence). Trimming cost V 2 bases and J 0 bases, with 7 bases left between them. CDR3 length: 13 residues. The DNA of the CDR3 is TGTGCCTGGAGTCCACAGCTGAACACTGAAGCTTTCTTT. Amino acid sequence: CAWSPQLNTEAFF.

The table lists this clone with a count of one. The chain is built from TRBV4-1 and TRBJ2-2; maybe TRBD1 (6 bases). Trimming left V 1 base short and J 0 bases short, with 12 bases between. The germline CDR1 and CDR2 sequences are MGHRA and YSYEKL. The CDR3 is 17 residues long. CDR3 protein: CASSQGSGTTNTGELFF. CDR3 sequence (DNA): TGCGCCAGCAGCCAAGGGTCTGGGACAACGAACACCGGGGAGCTGTTTTTT.

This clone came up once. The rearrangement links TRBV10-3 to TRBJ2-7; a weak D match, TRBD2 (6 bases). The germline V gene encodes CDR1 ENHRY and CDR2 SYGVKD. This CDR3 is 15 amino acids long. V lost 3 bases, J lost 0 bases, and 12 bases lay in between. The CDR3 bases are TGTGCCATCAGTGAAGGTAGCGGTAGCTCCTACGAGCAGTACTTC. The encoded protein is CAISEGSGSSYEQYF.

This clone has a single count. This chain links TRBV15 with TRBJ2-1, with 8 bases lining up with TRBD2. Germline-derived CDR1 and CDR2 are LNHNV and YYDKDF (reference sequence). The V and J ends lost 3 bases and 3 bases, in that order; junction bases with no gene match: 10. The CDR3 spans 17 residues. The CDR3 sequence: CATSRDGLAGSYNEQFF. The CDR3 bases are TGTGCCACCAGCAGGGATGGGTTAGCGGGGAGCTACAATGAGCAGTTCTTC.

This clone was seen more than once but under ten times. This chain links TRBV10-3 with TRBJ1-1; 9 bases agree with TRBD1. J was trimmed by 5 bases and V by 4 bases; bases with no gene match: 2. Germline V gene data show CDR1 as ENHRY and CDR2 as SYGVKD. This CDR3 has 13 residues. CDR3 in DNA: TGTGCCATCAGTGGGACAGGGGAAACTGAAGCTTTCTTT. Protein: CAISGTGETEAFF.

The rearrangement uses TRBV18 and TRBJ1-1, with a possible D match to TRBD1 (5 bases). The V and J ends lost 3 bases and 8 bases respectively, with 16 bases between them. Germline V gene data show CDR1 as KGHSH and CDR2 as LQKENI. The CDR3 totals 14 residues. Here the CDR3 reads CASSPPGRAEEAFF. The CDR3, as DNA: TGTGCCAGCTCACCGCCCGGCAGGGCGGAGGAAGCTTTCTTT.

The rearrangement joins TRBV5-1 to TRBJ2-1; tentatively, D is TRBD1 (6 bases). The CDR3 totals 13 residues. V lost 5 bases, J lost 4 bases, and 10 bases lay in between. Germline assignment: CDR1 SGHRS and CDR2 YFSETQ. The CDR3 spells CASRLDSYNEQFF. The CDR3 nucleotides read TGCGCCAGCAGACTGGACAGTTACAATGAGCAGTTCTTC.

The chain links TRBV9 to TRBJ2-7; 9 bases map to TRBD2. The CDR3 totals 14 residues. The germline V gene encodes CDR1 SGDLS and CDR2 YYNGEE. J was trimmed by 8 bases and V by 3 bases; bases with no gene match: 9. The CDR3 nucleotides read TGTGCCAGCAGCGATCGGGCGGGGGGGCCGCAGCAGTACTTC. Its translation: CASSDRAGGPQQYF.

The CDR3 loop reads CASSAGSSPLHF. CDR3 coding DNA: TGCGCCAGCAGTGCGGGGAGTTCACCCCTCCACTTT. The rearrangement uses TRBV10-1 and TRBJ1-6; D is ambiguous. CDR1 is WNHNN, CDR2 SYGVQD, per germline (reference sequence). The CDR3 is 12 residues long. The V end lost 4 bases, the J end lost 9 bases, and 7 bases lay between the germline ends.

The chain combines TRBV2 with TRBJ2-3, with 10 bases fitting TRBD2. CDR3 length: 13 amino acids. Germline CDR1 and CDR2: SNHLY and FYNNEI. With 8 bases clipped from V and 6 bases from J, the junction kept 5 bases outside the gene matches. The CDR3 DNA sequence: TGTGCCAGCGGCGGAGCGGGGGGGGATACGCAGTATTTT. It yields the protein CASGGAGGDTQYF.

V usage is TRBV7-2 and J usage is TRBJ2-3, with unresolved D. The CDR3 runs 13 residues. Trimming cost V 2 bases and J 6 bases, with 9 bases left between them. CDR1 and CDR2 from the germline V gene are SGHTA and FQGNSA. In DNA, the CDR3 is TGTGCCAGCAGCTTACCTCATAGCGATACGCAGTATTTT. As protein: CASSLPHSDTQYF. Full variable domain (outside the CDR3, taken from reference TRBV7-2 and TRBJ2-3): GAGVSQSPSNKVTEKGKDVELRCDPISGHTALYWYRQSLGQGLEFLIYFQGNSAPDKSGLPSDRFSAERTGGSVSTLTIQRTQQEDSAVYLCASSLPHSDTQYFGPGTRLTVL.